This T cell receptor (beta chain) was sequenced during a study of shared clonotypes between healthy human individuals. Comment on this clone: What it binds is not known.

Study-wide results and limits: Across subsets, estimated richness was generally greater for naive than for memory populations.

Several immunoSEQ plates held equal portions of the genomic DNA taken from each subset. Source study methods: Filtering differed since immunoSEQ provided only junctions, with no quality scores. The repertoire was sequenced with immunoSEQ multiplex PCR; TCRdb's copy has only in-frame clones and lacks some. V, J and clone size are those of that table, while D and trimming were read from the DNA. The sample has roughly 2.2 million clones; 80% to 95% are singletons. The CDR3 contains 15 residues. Trimming cost V 4 bases and J 0 bases, with 13 bases left between them. Germline V gene lookup returns CDR1 SGHRS and CDR2 YFSETQ.

This TCR was sampled from a man younger than 35 in good health. Some clones in this sample may be carry-over from other donors' samples. V is TRBV5-1 and J is TRBJ1-2; D is possibly TRBD1 (6 bases). The sample comprised naive CD4+ T cells from PBMCs. Subset indicated: CD45RA+ positively selected. CDR3 protein: CASSQTGAANYGYTF. In nucleotides, the CDR3 is TGCGCCAGCAGCCAGACAGGCGCCGCTAACTATGGCTACACCTTC. The whole variable domain, filled in from reference TRBV5-1 and TRBJ1-2, reads KAGVTQTPRYLIKTRGQQVTLSCSPISGHRSVSWYQQTPGQGLQFLFEYFSETQRNKGNFPGRFSGRQFSNSRSEMNVSTLELGDSALYLCASSQTGAANYGYTFGSGTRLTVV.